The present T cell receptor (beta chain) was sequenced within a study of blood T cell repertoires in COVID-19. CDR1 is PRHDT and CDR2 is FYEKMQ in the germline V gene (reference sequence). This CDR3 is built from 13 residues. V was clipped by 5 bases and J by 6 bases; unmatched bases: 4. Using immunoSEQ multiplex PCR, the repertoire was profiled, and TCRdb retains in-frame clones only, with some absent. The sample contains 150,000 to 250,000 clones, about four fifths of which appear only once. Enrollment of patients from Seattle took place during active infection, with longitudinal follow-up. The clonotype originates from a middle-aged woman with COVID-19, enrolled during active disease. The gene calls are TRBV13 and TRBJ2-7; 10 nucleotides match TRBD1. Sequenced input: peripheral blood. The DNA for the CDR3 is TGTGCCAGCAGCAGACAGGGGGCTCTCGAGCAGTACTTC. This codes for CASSRQGALEQYF. The complete variable domain, with remaining parts taken from reference TRBV13 and TRBJ2-7, reads AAGVIQSPRHLIKEKRETATLKCYPIPRHDTVYWYQQGPGQDPQFLISFYEKMQSDKGSIPDRFSAQQFSDYHSELNMSSLELGDSALYFCASSRQGALEQYFGPGTRLTVT.